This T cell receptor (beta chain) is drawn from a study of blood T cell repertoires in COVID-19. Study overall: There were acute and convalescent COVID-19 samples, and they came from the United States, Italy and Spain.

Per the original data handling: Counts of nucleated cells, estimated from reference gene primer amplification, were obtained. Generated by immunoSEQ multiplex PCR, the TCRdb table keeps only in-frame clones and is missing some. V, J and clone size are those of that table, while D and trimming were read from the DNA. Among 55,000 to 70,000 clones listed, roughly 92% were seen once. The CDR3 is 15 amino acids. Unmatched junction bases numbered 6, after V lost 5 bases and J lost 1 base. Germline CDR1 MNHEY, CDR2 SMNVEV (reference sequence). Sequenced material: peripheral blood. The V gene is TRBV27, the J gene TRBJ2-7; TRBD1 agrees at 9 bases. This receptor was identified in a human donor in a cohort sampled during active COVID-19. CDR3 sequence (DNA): TGTGCCAGCAGTCACAAAGACAGGGGGTCCTACGAGCAGTACTTC. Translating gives CASSHKDRGSYEQYF.